A single T cell receptor (beta chain) is shown here with its context. The data are from a study of blood T cell repertoires in COVID-19. Assay: immunoSEQ multiplex PCR; the TCRdb copy retains only in-frame clones and omits some. Of roughly 300,000 clones listed, roughly nine tenths were seen once; the top ten hold about 6.8%. Germline V gene lookup returns CDR1 SGHVS and CDR2 FNYEAQ. This CDR3 has 13 amino acids. Trimming took 5 bases from V and 3 from J; bases not matched to a gene: 3. The TCR was taken from a man between 18 and 35 years old who had recovered from COVID-19. The specimen sequenced was peripheral blood. The V call is TRBV7-6, the J call TRBJ2-7, with 8 bases matching TRBD2. CDR3 nucleotides: TGTGCCAGCAGCCCACGGGAGGGCTACGAGCAGTACTTC. This encodes CASSPREGYEQYF.